Presented here are 21 T cell receptor beta chains from one specimen sequenced in a study of T cells expressing NK-cell markers. TCRdb re-called the 5' RACE reads, yielding one record per CDR3 amino acid sequence without DNA. This sample contains 300,000 to 500,000 distinct CDR3 sequences. Sample: blood T cells: a sorted CD56 or NKG2C T cell subset, CD4+ or CD8+ T cells, or bulk PBMC T cells (not recorded which). These receptors all stem from a woman in her forties or fifties in good health.

This chain uses TRBV20-1 with TRBJ1-3; TCRdb lists TRBD1, though no DNA is available to test this call. CDR3 length: 13 residues. Germline V gene data show CDR1 as DFQATT and CDR2 as SNEGSKA (reference sequence). CDR3 in amino acids: CSAGTLTGNTIYF.

V is TRBV29-1 and J is TRBJ2-3; TCRdb proposes TRBD1, but this gene call is untestable without DNA. Germline CDR1 SQVTM, CDR2 ANQGSEA. CDR3 length equals 15 residues. The CDR3 loop is CSAKPSDRNVVTQYF.

This rearrangement joins TRBV28 to TRBJ1-2; checking the TCRdb D call of TRBD1 is not possible without DNA. This CDR3 spans 15 amino acids. Germline V CDR1 and CDR2: MDHEN, SYDVKM. CDR3: CASSWDRLDNYGYTF.

CDR3: CASSGIMSANYGYTF. The chain couples TRBV6-1 to TRBJ1-2. CDR3 length: 15 amino acids. CDR1 is MNHNS and CDR2 is SASEGT in the germline V gene.

The genes are TRBV6-5 and TRBJ2-1; TCRdb's D call, TRBD1, is unchecked because there is no DNA. The CDR3 covers 15 residues. From germline, CDR1 is MNHEY and CDR2 SVGAGI. CDR3 loop: CASSPDRGPWGGQFF.

The J gene is TRBJ2-7, the V gene TRBV28; TCRdb's D gene call, TRBD2, goes unchecked for lack of DNA. Germline V lookup: CDR1 MDHEN, CDR2 SYDVKM. There are 14 residues in the CDR3. The CDR3 reads CASSFHSGSGKQYF.

The CDR3 is CASSPSLIEQFF. This chain joins TRBV7-9 and TRBJ2-1. Germline V gives CDR1 SEHNR, CDR2 FQNEAQ (reference sequence). The CDR3 is 12 residues long.

The chain carries TRBV7-9 and TRBJ2-7; the TRBD1 assignment by TCRdb is unverifiable without DNA. The germline gives CDR1 SEHNR, CDR2 FQNEAQ (reference sequence). The CDR3 sequence is 15 residues long. This CDR3 reads CASSISRDESGEQYF.

This rearrangement joins TRBV28 to TRBJ2-1; TCRdb selects TRBD1, and the lack of DNA leaves this call unchecked. The CDR3 runs to 11 residues. Germline assignment: CDR1 MDHEN and CDR2 SYDVKM. CDR3 amino acids: CAAGILDEQFF.

The chain employs TRBV2 and TRBJ2-1; TCRdb's D call of TRBD2 is untestable without DNA. The CDR3 runs 17 residues. CDR1 and CDR2 (germline): SNHLY, FYNNEI. The CDR3 sequence: CASRPGLGFGSYNEQFF. The full variable domain, rest sourced from reference TRBV2 and TRBJ2-1, is EPEVTQTPSHQVTQMGQEVILRCVPISNHLYFYWYRQILGQKVEFLVSFYNNEISEKSEIFDDQFSVERPDGSNFTLKIRSTKLEDSAMYFCASRPGLGFGSYNEQFFGPGTRLTVL.

The chain recombines TRBV5-1 with TRBJ2-1; TCRdb's assignment of TRBD1 cannot be checked, as there is no DNA. This CDR3 spans 16 amino acids. CDR1 is SGHRS, CDR2 YFSETQ, per germline. The CDR3 reads CASSLEGALIYNEQFF.

The chain combines TRBV5-1 with TRBJ2-3; the TRBD1 assignment by TCRdb is unverifiable without DNA. This CDR3 has 16 amino acids. Germline V gene sequence: CDR1 SGHRS, CDR2 YFSETQ. CDR3 residues: CASSLADRSSTDTQYF. Full variable domain (outside the CDR3, taken from reference TRBV5-1 and TRBJ2-3): KAGVTQTPRYLIKTRGQQVTLSCSPISGHRSVSWYQQTPGQGLQFLFEYFSETQRNKGNFPGRFSGRQFSNSRSEMNVSTLELGDSALYLCASSLADRSSTDTQYFGPGTRLTVL.

J is TRBJ1-2 and V is TRBV20-1; lacking DNA, the TRBD1 call made by TCRdb goes unchecked. The CDR3 is 15 residues long. Per the germline V gene, CDR1 is DFQATT and CDR2 is SNEGSKA (reference sequence). This chain's CDR3 is CSATGQRKANYGYTF.

This chain connects TRBV5-1 to TRBJ2-5; the D call of TRBD1 rests on TCRdb alone, since no DNA is present to check it. CDR3 length: 15 amino acids. Germline CDR1 is SGHRS and CDR2 is YFSETQ. CDR3 loop: CASSAPQGREETQYF.

The V and J genes are TRBV28 and TRBJ1-2; no DNA is available, so the TRBD1 call from TCRdb remains unchecked. Germline V gives CDR1 MDHEN, CDR2 SYDVKM. The CDR3 covers 12 residues. The CDR3 loop reads CASSAQGFGYTF.

This chain's CDR3 is CSVQNDGEYGYTF. J is TRBJ1-2 and V is TRBV29-1. The CDR3 consists of 13 residues. Germline-derived CDR1 and CDR2 are SQVTM and ANQGSEA.

The rearrangement uses TRBV24-1 and TRBJ2-6; TCRdb's D call of TRBD2 is untestable without DNA. Germline CDR1 reads KGHDR; CDR2 reads SFDVKD. CDR3 length: 17 residues. CDR3 protein: CATSDHGRHSGANVLTF.

This chain links TRBV3-1 with TRBJ2-5; TCRdb proposes TRBD1, but this gene call is untestable without DNA. In germline, CDR1 is LGHDT, CDR2 YNNKEL (reference sequence). The CDR3 is 14 amino acids. The CDR3 sequence: CASRPPGRQETQYF.

V gene TRBV20-1 combines with J gene TRBJ2-4; TCRdb's D gene call, TRBD2, goes unchecked for lack of DNA. Germline-derived CDR1 and CDR2 are DFQATT and SNEGSKA (reference sequence). This CDR3 comprises 16 residues. The CDR3 is CSARRVASGSKNIQYF.

This chain links TRBV5-1 with TRBJ2-1; the TRBD2 assignment by TCRdb is unverifiable without DNA. Germline-derived CDR1 and CDR2 are SGHRS and YFSETQ. The CDR3 spans 16 residues. The CDR3 spells CASSLSGGWGYNEQFF.

This chain joins TRBV5-1 and TRBJ2-7; no DNA is available, so the TRBD1 call from TCRdb remains unchecked. The CDR3 has 14 residues. Germline V gives CDR1 SGHRS, CDR2 YFSETQ. CDR3 sequence reads: CASMTGTGRYEQYF.